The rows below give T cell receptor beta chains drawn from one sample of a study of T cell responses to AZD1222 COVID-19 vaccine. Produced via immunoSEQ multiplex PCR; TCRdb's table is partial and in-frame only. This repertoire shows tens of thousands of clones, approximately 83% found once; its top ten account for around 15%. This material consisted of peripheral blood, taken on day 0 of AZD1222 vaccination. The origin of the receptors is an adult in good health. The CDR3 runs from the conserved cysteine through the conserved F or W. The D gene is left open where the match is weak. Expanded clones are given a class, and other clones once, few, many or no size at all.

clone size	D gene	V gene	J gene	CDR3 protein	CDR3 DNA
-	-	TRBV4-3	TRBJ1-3	CASSQESRARSGNTIYF	TGCGCCAGCAGCCAAGAATCCCGGGCGCGCTCTGGAAACACCATATATTTT
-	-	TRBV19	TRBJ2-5	CASKTTLQETQYF	TGTGCCAGTAAGACTACCCTCCAAGAGACCCAGTACTTC
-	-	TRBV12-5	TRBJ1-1	CASGLGLAGGYTEAFF	TGTGCTAGTGGTTTGGGACTAGCGGGGGGGTACACTGAAGCTTTCTTT
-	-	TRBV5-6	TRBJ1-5	CASSLVDQPQHF	TGTGCCAGCAGCTTGGTAGATCAGCCCCAGCATTTT
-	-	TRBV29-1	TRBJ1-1	CSALGGRNTEAFF	TGCAGCGCCCTTGGGGGGAGGAACACTGAAGCTTTCTTT
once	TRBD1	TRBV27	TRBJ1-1	CASSLSYRGRTEAFF	TGTGCCAGCAGTTTATCGTACAGGGGAAGAACTGAAGCTTTCTTT
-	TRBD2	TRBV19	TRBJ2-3	CASRTSGGADTQYF	TGTGCCAGTCGGACTAGCGGGGGGGCAGATACGCAGTATTTT
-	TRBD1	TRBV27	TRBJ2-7	CASSLVPGDSYEQYF	TGTGCCAGCAGTTTAGTTCCAGGGGACAGCTACGAGCAGTACTTC
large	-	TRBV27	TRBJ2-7	CASSLGWSYEQYF	TGTGCCAGCAGTTTAGGTTGGTCCTACGAGCAGTACTTC
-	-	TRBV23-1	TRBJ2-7	CASSRTAYEQYF	TGCGCCAGCAGTCGGACGGCATACGAGCAGTACTTC
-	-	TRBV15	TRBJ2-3	CATSRDLSLADTQYF	TGTGCCACCAGCAGAGATCTGAGTCTGGCAGATACGCAGTATTTT